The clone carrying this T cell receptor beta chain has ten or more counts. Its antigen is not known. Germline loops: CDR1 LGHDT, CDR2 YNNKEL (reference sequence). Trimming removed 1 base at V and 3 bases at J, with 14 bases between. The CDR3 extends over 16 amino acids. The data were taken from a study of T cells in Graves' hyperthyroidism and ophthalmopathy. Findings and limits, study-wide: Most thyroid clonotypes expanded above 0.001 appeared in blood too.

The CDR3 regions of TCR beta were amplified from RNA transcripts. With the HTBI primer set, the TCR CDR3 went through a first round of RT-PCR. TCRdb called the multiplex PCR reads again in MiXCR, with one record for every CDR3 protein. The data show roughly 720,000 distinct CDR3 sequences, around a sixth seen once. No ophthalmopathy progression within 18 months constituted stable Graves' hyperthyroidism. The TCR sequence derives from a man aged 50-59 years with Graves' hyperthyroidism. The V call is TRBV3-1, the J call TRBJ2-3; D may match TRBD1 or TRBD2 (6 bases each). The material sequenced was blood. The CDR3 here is CASSQAGDGSTDTQYF. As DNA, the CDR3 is TGTGCCAGCAGCCAAGCAGGGGACGGGAGTACAGATACGCAGTATTTT.